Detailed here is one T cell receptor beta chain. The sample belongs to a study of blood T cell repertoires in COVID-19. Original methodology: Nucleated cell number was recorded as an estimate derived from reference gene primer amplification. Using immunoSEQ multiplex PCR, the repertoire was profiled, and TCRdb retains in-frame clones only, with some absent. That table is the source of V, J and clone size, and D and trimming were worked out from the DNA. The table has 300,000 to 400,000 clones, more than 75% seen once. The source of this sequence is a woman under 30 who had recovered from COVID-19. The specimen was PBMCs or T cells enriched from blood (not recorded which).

The CDR3 coding sequence is TGCAGCGTTAACTATCCCCCGGGACAGGGCTGGTATGATACGCAGTATTTT. Protein product: CSVNYPPGQGWYDTQYF. This sequence joins TRBV29-1 and TRBJ2-3, with 9 nucleotides matching TRBD1. This CDR3 is built from 17 residues. CDR1 and CDR2 (germline): SQVTM, ANQGSEA. V trimming: 5 bases; J trimming: 6 bases; junction bases outside the gene matches: 18.